This T cell receptor (beta chain) is from a study of cytomegalovirus exposure and HLA in healthy donors. Use of 60 Vbeta and 13 Jbeta primers characterized the PCR. TCRdb keeps only in-frame clones here, not all; method: immunoSEQ multiplex PCR. The sample consists of some 250,000 clones, roughly 87% of them appearing once. Looked up from germline, CDR1 is LNHDA and CDR2 is SQIVND (reference sequence). The V end was cut by 9 bases, the J end by 1 base, with 16 bases between. The CDR3 has 15 amino acids. The V and J genes are TRBV19 and TRBJ2-4; D might be TRBD2 (6 bases). The specimen was PBMCs. The source of this sequence is a woman in her 40s in good health and CMV-seropositive. CDR3 DNA: TGTGCCAGCAGTCCGGGGGTTCGGGCCAAAAACATTCAGTACTTC. Its protein product is CASSPGVRAKNIQYF. The full variable domain, with the rest looked up from reference TRBV19 and TRBJ2-4, is DGGITQSPKYLFRKEGQNVTLSCEQNLNHDAMYWYRQDPGQGLRLIYYSQIVNDFQKGDIAEGYSVSREKKESFPLTVTSAQKNPTAFYLCASSPGVRAKNIQYFGAGTRLSVL.